This T cell receptor beta chain came from a study of human T cells and chemical hapten exposure. Study context: TCR yields differed between samples (mainly from small differences in pooled library volume). Study-level points and caveats: After DPC sensitization, TCRs above 1 in 1000 frequency showed no change.

Individual cDNA molecules had unique molecular identifiers attached to them by the library. TCRdb independently ran MiXCR on the reads; one entry per CDR3 protein. The profile shows fewer than 150,000 distinct CDR3 sequences, over 7% of them singletons. Trimming removed 0 bases at V and 5 bases at J, with 8 bases between. Germline V gene sequence: CDR1 SGDLS, CDR2 YYNGEE. The CDR3 runs 13 residues. Researchers extracted total RNA from unfractionated whole blood. The table lists this clonotype with many counts. Its matching antigen is unknown. The chain couples TRBV9 to TRBJ1-1; D is unclear. The TCR was taken from a human donor in good health. Some clones in this sample may be carry-over from other donors' samples. The sample consisted of whole blood. The CDR3 region has the DNA TGTGCCAGCAGCGTAGTATCCCAGACTGAAGCTTTCTTT. The encoded protein is CASSVVSQTEAFF.